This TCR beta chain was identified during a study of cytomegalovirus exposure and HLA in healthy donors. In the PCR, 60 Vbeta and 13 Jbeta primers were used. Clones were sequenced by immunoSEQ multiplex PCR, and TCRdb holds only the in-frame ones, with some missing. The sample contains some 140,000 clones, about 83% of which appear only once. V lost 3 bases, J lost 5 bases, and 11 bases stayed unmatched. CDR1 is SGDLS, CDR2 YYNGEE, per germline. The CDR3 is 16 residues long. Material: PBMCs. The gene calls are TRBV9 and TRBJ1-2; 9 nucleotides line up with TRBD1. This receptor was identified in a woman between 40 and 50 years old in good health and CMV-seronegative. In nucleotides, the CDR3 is TGTGCCAGCAGCGATCCCGCTCGACAGGGGGTTTATGGCTACACCTTC. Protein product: CASSDPARQGVYGYTF.